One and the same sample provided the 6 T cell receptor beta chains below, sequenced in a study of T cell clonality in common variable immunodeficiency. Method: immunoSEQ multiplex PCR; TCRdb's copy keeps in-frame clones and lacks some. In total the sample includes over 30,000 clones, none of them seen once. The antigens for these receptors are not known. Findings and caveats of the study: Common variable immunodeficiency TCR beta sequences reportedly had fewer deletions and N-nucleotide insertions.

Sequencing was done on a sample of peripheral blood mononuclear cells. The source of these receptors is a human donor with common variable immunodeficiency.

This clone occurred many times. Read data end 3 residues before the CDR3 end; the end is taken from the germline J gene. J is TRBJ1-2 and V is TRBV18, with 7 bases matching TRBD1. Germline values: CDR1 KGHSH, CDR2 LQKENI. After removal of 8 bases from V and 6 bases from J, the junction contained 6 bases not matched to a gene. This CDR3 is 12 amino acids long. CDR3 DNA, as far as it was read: TGTGCCAGCGGACAGGCCGACAATGGC. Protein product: CASGQADNG. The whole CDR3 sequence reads CASGQADNGYTF.

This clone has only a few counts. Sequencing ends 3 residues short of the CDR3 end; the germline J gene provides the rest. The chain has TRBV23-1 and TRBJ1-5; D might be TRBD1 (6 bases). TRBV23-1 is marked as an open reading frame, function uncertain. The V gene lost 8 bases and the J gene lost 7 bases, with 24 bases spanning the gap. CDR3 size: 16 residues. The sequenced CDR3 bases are TGCGCCAGCTACTCGTTAACAGGGTTTCGAGGCCAGCCC. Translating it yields CASYSLTGFRGQP. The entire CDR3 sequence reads CASYSLTGFRGQPQHF.

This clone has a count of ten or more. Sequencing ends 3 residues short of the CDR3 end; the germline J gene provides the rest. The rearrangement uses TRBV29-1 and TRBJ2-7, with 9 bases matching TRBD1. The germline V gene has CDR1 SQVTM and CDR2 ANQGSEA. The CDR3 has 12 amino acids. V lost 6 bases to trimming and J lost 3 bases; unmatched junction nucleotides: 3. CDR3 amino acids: CSVLTGGYEQYF. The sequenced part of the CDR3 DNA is TGCAGCGTGCTGACAGGGGGCTACGAG.

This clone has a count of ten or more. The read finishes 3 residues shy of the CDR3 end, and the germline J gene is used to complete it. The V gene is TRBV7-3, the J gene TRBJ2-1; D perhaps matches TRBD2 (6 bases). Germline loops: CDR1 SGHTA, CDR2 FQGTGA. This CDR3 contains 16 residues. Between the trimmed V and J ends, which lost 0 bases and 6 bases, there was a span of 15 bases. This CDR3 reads CASSLTLAEGINEQFF. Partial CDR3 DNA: TGTGCCAGCAGCTTAACACTAGCTGAGGGCATCAATGAG.

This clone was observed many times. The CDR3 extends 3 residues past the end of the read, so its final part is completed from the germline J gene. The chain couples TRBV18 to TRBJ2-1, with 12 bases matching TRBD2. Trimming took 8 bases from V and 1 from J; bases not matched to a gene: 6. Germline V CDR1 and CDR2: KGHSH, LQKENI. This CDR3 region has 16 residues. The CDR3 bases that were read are TGTGCCAGCACGAGACTAGCGGGAGATTCCTACAATGAG. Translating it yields CASTRLAGDSYNE. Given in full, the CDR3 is CASTRLAGDSYNEQFF.

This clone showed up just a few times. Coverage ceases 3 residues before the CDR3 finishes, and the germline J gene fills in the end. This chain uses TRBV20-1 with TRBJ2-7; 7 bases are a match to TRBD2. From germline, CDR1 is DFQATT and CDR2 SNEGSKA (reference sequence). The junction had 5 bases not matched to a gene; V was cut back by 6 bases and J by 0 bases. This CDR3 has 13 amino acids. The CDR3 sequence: CSALSGDSYEQYF. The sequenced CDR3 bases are TGCAGTGCGTTAAGCGGGGACTCCTACGAG.